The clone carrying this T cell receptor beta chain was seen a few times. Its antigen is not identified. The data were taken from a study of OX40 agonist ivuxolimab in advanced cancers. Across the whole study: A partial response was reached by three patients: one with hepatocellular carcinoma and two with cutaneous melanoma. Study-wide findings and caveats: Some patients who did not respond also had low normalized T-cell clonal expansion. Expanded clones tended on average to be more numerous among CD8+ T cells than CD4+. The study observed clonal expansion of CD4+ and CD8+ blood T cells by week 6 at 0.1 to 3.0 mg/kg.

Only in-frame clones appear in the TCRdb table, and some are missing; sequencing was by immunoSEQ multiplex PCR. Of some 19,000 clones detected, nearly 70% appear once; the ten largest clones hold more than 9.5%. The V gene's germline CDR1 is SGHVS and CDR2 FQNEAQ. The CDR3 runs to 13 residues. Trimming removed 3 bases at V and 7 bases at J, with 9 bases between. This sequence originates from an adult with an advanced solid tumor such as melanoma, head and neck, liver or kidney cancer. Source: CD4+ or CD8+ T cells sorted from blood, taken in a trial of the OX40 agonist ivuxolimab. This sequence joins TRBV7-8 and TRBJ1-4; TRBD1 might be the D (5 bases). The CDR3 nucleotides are TGTGCCAGCAGCTTCCTCAGGGTTGAAAAACTGTTTTTT. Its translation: CASSFLRVEKLFF.